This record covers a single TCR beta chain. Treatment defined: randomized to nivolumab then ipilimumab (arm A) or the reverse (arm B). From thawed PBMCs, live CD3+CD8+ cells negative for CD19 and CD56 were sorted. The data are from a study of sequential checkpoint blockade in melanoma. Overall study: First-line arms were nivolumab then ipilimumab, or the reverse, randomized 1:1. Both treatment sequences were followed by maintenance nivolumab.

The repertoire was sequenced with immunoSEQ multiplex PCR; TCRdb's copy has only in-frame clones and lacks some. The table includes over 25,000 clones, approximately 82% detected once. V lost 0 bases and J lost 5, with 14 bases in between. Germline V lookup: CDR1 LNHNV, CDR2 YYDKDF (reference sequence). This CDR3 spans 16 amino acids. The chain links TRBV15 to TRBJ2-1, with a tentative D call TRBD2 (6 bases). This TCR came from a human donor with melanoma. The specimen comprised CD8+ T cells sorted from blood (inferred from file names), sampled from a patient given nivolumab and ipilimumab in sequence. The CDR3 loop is CATSRDDGGRNNEQFF. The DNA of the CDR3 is TGTGCCACCAGCAGAGATGACGGGGGACGGAACAATGAGCAGTTCTTC.